These 25 T cell receptor beta chains were all obtained from the same sample, sequenced in a study of CD4+ T cells in melanoma. Sequenced by immunoSEQ multiplex PCR; TCRdb stores in-frame clones only, minus some. Of 3,700 or so clones detected, over 60% appear once; the ten largest clones hold 20% to 25%. Sequencing input: cells from a culture (not recorded whether cultured in vitro). Receptors originate from a human donor with melanoma.

The chain has TRBV4-2 and TRBJ1-2, with D unresolved. Germline-derived CDR1 and CDR2 are LGHNA and YNFKEQ. With 7 bases removed from V and 8 bases from J, the gap between germline ends came to 8 bases. This CDR3 has 10 residues. CDR3 residues: CASKESGYTF. The CDR3 DNA is TGTGCCAGCAAGGAGTCAGGCTACACCTTC.

The V and J genes are TRBV9 and TRBJ2-1, with D maybe TRBD1 (6 bases). Trimming left V 4 bases short and J 1 base short, with 15 bases between. In germline, CDR1 is SGDLS, CDR2 YYNGEE. The CDR3 is made up of 16 amino acids. DNA of the CDR3: TGTGCCAGCAGCTATAGTTCAGGGGTTTCCTACAATGAGCAGTTCTTC. Its translation: CASSYSSGVSYNEQFF.

The chain combines TRBV5-6 with TRBJ2-4, with a weak D call TRBD1 (6 bases). The CDR3 length is 14 residues. The V gene lost 3 bases and the J gene lost 1 base, with 8 bases spanning the gap. Germline CDR1 reads SGHDT; CDR2 reads YYEEEE. The CDR3 loop reads CASSSDRAKNIQYF. The CDR3 nucleotides read TGTGCCAGCAGCTCTGACAGGGCCAAAAACATTCAGTACTTC.

V gene TRBV19 combines with J gene TRBJ2-1; D unclear. From germline, CDR1 is LNHDA and CDR2 SQIVND (reference sequence). The V end was cut by 5 bases, the J end by 0 bases, with 5 bases between. CDR3 length equals 13 residues. The CDR3 sequence: CASSPLSYNEQFF. The CDR3 DNA sequence: TGTGCCAGTAGTCCCCTCTCCTACAATGAGCAGTTCTTC.

This clone is medium-sized (0.01 to 0.1%) by share. The genes are TRBV25-1 and TRBJ1-5; the D is unclear. The CDR3 spans 13 residues. Per the germline V gene, CDR1 is MGHDK and CDR2 is SYGVNS. Between the trimmed V and J ends, which lost 2 bases and 5 bases, there was a span of 7 bases. The DNA for the CDR3 is TGTGCCAGCAGTGAACTTGGGGATCAGCCCCAGCATTTT. It yields the protein CASSELGDQPQHF.

The rearrangement uses TRBV14 and TRBJ2-7; D gene uncertain. Germline lookup yields CDR1 SGHDN and CDR2 FVKESK. V lost 0 bases, J lost 1 base, and 4 bases lay in between. CDR3 length: 13 amino acids. CDR3 DNA: TGTGCCAGCAGCCAAGACAGTTCCTACGAGCAGTACTTC. This translates into CASSQDSSYEQYF. The whole variable domain, remainder taken from reference TRBV14 and TRBJ2-7, is EAGVTQFPSHSVIEKGQTVTLRCDPISGHDNLYWYRRVMGKEIKFLLHFVKESKQDESGMPNNRFLAERTGGTYSTLKVQPAELEDSGVYFCASSQDSSYEQYFGPGTRLTVT.

By share of the sample, this clone is medium-sized. The genes are TRBV28 and TRBJ2-7, with TRBD1 matching 9 bases. From germline, CDR1 is MDHEN and CDR2 SYDVKM. J gave up 0 bases and V 6 bases, and 6 bases lay outside the gene matches. This CDR3 spans 15 amino acids. DNA of the CDR3: TGTGCCAGCAGCCCAGGGACAGGGAGCTCCTACGAGCAGTACTTC. Its translation: CASSPGTGSSYEQYF.

This chain joins TRBV7-9 and TRBJ2-2; D is unresolved. From germline, CDR1 is SEHNR and CDR2 FQNEAQ (reference sequence). The CDR3 is made up of 12 amino acids. Trimming removed 1 base from V and 4 bases from J, with 1 base in between. CDR3 region: CASSLGTGELFF. The DNA for the CDR3 is TGTGCCAGCAGCTTAGGCACCGGGGAGCTGTTTTTT.

This clone is categorized as medium-sized. The chain joins TRBV6-7 to TRBJ1-2, with unresolved D. TRBV6-7 is annotated as an ORF whose role is uncertain. Trimming stripped 8 bases from V and 5 bases from J, with 9 bases between. CDR3 length: 11 residues. The CDR3 nucleotides read TGTGCCAGCCCCGGCGGGTATGGCTACACCTTC. It specifies CASPGGYGYTF.

CDR3 amino acids: CSVEVSGLNTEAFF. In nucleotides, the CDR3 is TGCAGCGTTGAAGTTTCGGGGTTGAACACTGAAGCTTTCTTT. V gene TRBV29-1 combines with J gene TRBJ1-1; the D is unclear. CDR1 is SQVTM, CDR2 ANQGSEA, per germline. The CDR3 runs 14 residues. The germline V and J ends were trimmed by 1 base and 0 bases, with 9 bases remaining between them.

The gene calls are TRBV9 and TRBJ2-7; 8 nucleotides align to TRBD1. The CDR3 loop spans 15 amino acids. Trimming cost V 0 bases and J 3 bases; bases outside gene matches: 5. Germline CDR1 reads SGDLS; CDR2 reads YYNGEE. CDR3 residues: CASSVEGDRIYEQYF. The DNA of the CDR3 is TGTGCCAGCAGCGTAGAGGGGGACAGGATCTACGAGCAGTACTTC.

The J gene is TRBJ1-6, the V gene TRBV19; TRBD1 aligns across 7 bases. V was clipped by 6 bases and J by 5 bases; unmatched bases: 7. This CDR3 contains 15 residues. Germline V gene data show CDR1 as LNHDA and CDR2 as SQIVND (reference sequence). CDR3 sequence: CASREAGTDNSPLHF. In DNA, the CDR3 is TGTGCCAGTAGAGAGGCCGGGACAGATAATTCACCCCTCCACTTT.

The genes are TRBV27 and TRBJ1-2, with 7 bases matching TRBD1. Unmatched junction bases numbered 11, after V lost 5 bases and J lost 5 bases. Germline assignment: CDR1 MNHEY and CDR2 SMNVEV (reference sequence). The CDR3 covers 15 residues. As DNA, the CDR3 is TGTGCCAGCAGTCCACGAGGGCAGGGGGGTTATGGCTACACCTTC. Residues: CASSPRGQGGYGYTF.

The chain combines TRBV4-1 with TRBJ2-1; tentatively, D is TRBD1 or TRBD2 (5 bases each). The CDR3 has 14 amino acids. Germline values: CDR1 MGHRA, CDR2 YSYEKL. V was clipped by 3 bases and J by 4 bases, with 10 bases between them. The DNA of the CDR3 is TGCGCCAGCAGCCAGTGGGACGGGTACAATGAGCAGTTCTTC. It yields the protein CASSQWDGYNEQFF.

The V and J genes are TRBV30 and TRBJ2-5; no clear D gene. Trimming left V 4 bases short and J 1 base short, with 7 bases between. The germline gives CDR1 GTSNPN, CDR2 SVGIG (reference sequence). The CDR3 loop spans 12 amino acids. The CDR3 region is CAWTGSQETQYF. As DNA, the CDR3 is TGTGCCTGGACAGGCAGCCAAGAGACCCAGTACTTC.

The gene calls are TRBV28 and TRBJ1-1; 8 nucleotides match TRBD1. Trimming took 5 bases from V and 0 from J; bases not matched to a gene: 5. Per germline, CDR1 MDHEN and CDR2 SYDVKM. The CDR3 is 15 amino acids. This chain's CDR3 is CASSGQGVLNTEAFF. The CDR3, as DNA: TGTGCCAGCAGTGGACAGGGTGTTTTGAACACTGAAGCTTTCTTT.

This chain uses TRBV7-2 with TRBJ2-1; 9 bases agree with TRBD2. V shed 3 bases and J 8 bases; nucleotides not matched to a gene: 11. Germline V gene data show CDR1 as SGHTA and CDR2 as FQGNSA. The CDR3 loop spans 16 amino acids. This chain's CDR3 is CASSFGAGGTGDEQFF. CDR3 nucleotides: TGTGCCAGCAGCTTCGGCGCGGGGGGGACTGGGGATGAGCAGTTCTTC. The full variable domain, completed using reference TRBV7-2 and TRBJ2-1, is GAGVSQSPSNKVTEKGKDVELRCDPISGHTALYWYRQSLGQGLEFLIYFQGNSAPDKSGLPSDRFSAERTGGSVSTLTIQRTQQEDSAVYLCASSFGAGGTGDEQFFGPGTRLTVL.

This clone appeared a few times. The chain couples TRBV6-5 to TRBJ1-4, with TRBD1 as a possible D gene (6 bases). The germline V gene encodes CDR1 MNHEY and CDR2 SVGAGI. Trimming stripped 1 base from V and 8 bases from J, with 17 bases between. There are 16 residues in the CDR3. CDR3 sequence reads: CASSYYPRTVTEKLFF. The CDR3 DNA reads TGTGCCAGCAGTTACTACCCCCGGACAGTTACAGAAAAACTGTTTTTT.

The chain links TRBV4-1 to TRBJ1-1; D is perhaps TRBD1 (5 bases). Germline-derived CDR1 and CDR2 are MGHRA and YSYEKL. This CDR3 contains 14 residues. V was shortened by 0 bases and J by 5 bases, with 10 bases between the two germline ends. CDR3 DNA: TGCGCCAGCAGCCAAGACCAGGGTCGTACTGAAGCTTTCTTT. This translates into CASSQDQGRTEAFF.

The rearrangement joins TRBV4-3 to TRBJ2-2; the match to TRBD2 covers 11 bases. This CDR3 comprises 17 residues. With 0 bases clipped from V and 4 bases from J, the junction kept 4 bases outside the gene matches. Germline V CDR1 and CDR2: LGHNA, YSLEER. The CDR3: CASSQEVAGGFTGELFF. CDR3 coding DNA: TGCGCCAGCAGCCAAGAAGTAGCGGGGGGGTTCACCGGGGAGCTGTTTTTT.

Only a few counts were recorded for this clone. The chain is built from TRBV7-9 and TRBJ2-1; D possibly corresponds to TRBD1 (5 bases). Trimming removed 1 base at V and 4 bases at J, with 11 bases between. Germline lookup yields CDR1 SEHNR and CDR2 FQNEAQ (reference sequence). The CDR3 is 15 residues long. CDR3 sequence reads: CASSLEAGRYNEQFF. CDR3 nucleotide sequence: TGTGCCAGCAGCTTAGAAGCAGGGCGGTACAATGAGCAGTTCTTC.

The chain has TRBV19 and TRBJ2-3; D possibly corresponds to TRBD1 (6 bases). CDR3 length: 16 amino acids. With 0 bases removed from V and 2 bases from J, the gap between germline ends came to 12 bases. The germline V gene encodes CDR1 LNHDA and CDR2 SQIVND (reference sequence). The CDR3 here is CASSIDPTGYTDTQYF. The CDR3, as DNA: TGTGCCAGTAGTATAGATCCTACAGGGTACACAGATACGCAGTATTTT.

CDR3 DNA: TGTGCCAGCAGCCCCTTTCAGACTAGCGCGAATGAGCAGTTCTTC. Translating gives CASSPFQTSANEQFF. The gene calls are TRBV7-2 and TRBJ2-1, with TRBD2 matching over 8 bases. The V segment lost 5 bases and the J segment 7 bases; nucleotides outside the gene matches: 10. Per the germline V gene, CDR1 is SGHTA and CDR2 is FQGNSA. This CDR3 comprises 15 residues.

The chain carries TRBV11-2 and TRBJ1-4; D unresolved. V was clipped by 5 bases and J by 3 bases, with 16 bases between them. Germline CDR1 SGHAT, CDR2 FQNNGV. The CDR3 runs to 16 residues. CDR3 residues: CASSPPGSGANEKLFF. The CDR3 DNA follows: TGTGCCAGCAGCCCGCCCGGCTCGGGCGCTAATGAAAAACTGTTTTTT.

This clone is labeled as large. For the CDR3, the DNA is TGTGCCAGCACCCCTTCGCTGGATTCACCCCTCCACTTT. Translation gives CASTPSLDSPLHF. The V call is TRBV27, the J call TRBJ1-6, with D unclear. CDR3 length: 13 amino acids. V gave up 7 bases and J gave up 8 bases, with 12 bases separating them. Germline CDR1 MNHEY, CDR2 SMNVEV (reference sequence).